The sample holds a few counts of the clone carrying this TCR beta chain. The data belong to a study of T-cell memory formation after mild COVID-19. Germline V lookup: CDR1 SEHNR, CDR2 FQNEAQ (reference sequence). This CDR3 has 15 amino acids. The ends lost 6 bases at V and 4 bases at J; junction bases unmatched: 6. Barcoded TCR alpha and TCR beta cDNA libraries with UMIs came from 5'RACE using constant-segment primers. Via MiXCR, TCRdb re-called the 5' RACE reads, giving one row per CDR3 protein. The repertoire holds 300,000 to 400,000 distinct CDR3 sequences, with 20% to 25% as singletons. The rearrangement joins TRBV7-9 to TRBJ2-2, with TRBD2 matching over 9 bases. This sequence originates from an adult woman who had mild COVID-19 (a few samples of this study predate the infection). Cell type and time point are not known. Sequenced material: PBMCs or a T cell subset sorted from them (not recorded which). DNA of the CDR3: TGTGCCAGCAGAATAGCGGGGGCCTCCACCGGGGAGCTGTTTTTT. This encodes CASRIAGASTGELFF. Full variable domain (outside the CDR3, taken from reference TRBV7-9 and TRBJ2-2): DTGVSQNPRHKITKRGQNVTFRCDPISEHNRLYWYRQTLGQGPEFLTYFQNEAQLEKSRLLSDRFSAERPKGSFSTLEIQRTEQGDSAMYLCASRIAGASTGELFFGEGSRLTVL.